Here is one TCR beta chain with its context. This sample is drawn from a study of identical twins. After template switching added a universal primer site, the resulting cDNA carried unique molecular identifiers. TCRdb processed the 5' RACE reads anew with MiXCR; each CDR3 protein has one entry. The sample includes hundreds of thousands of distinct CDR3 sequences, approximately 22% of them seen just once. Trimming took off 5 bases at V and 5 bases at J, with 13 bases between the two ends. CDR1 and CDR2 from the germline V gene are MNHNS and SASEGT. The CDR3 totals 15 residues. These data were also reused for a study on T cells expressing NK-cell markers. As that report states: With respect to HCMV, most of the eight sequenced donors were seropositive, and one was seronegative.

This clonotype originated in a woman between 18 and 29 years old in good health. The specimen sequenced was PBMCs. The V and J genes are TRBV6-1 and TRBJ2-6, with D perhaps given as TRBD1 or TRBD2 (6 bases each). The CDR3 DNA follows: TGTGCCAGCAGTCCCCAGGGGAGGAGGGCCAACGTCCTGACTTTC. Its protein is CASSPQGRRANVLTF.